What follows are 32 T cell receptor beta chains derived from one specimen sequenced in a study of CD8 T cells in Susac syndrome. Reverse transcription used about 0.45 to 1 ug RNA and random hexamers. MiXCR was run by TCRdb on the immunoSEQ multiplex PCR reads, yielding one entry per CDR3 protein. This table holds over 150,000 distinct CDR3 sequences, roughly 95% found once. Sequenced: CD4+ T cells from PBMCs. These receptors were collected from a human donor with Susac syndrome.

V gene TRBV20-1 combines with J gene TRBJ2-3, with a possible D match to TRBD1 (6 bases). Germline CDR1 and CDR2: DFQATT and SNEGSKA (reference sequence). V was shortened by 6 bases and J by 3 bases, with 22 bases between the two germline ends. This CDR3 has 16 amino acids. The CDR3, as DNA: TGCAGTGCCCAATCACCCACGGACAGTACGACAGATACGCAGTATTTT. Amino acid sequence: CSAQSPTDSTTDTQYF.

This clonotype was observed once. The chain couples TRBV2 to TRBJ2-3; 10 bases are shared with TRBD2. Germline V lookup: CDR1 SNHLY, CDR2 FYNNEI. The CDR3 is 14 amino acids. The V segment lost 7 bases and the J segment 2 bases; nucleotides outside the gene matches: 3. The CDR3: CASKLAGNTDTQYF. CDR3 sequence (DNA): TGTGCCAGCAAACTAGCGGGGAACACAGATACGCAGTATTTT.

The chain couples TRBV28 to TRBJ2-6; 7 nucleotides agree with TRBD1. The V gene's germline CDR1 is MDHEN and CDR2 SYDVKM. CDR3 size: 16 residues. The V and J ends lost 8 bases and 0 bases, in that order; junction bases with no gene match: 7. The CDR3: CASHRGATSGANVLTF. The CDR3 coding sequence is TGTGCCAGCCACAGGGGAGCCACCTCTGGGGCCAACGTCCTGACTTTC.

V and J are TRBV24-1 and TRBJ1-4; D ambiguous. CDR3 length: 13 residues. V gave up 5 bases and J gave up 7 bases, with 10 bases separating them. Germline CDR1 and CDR2: KGHDR and SFDVKD. As DNA, the CDR3 is TGTGCCACCAGTGGGCATCAAGGTGAAAAACTGTTTTTT. Translation: CATSGHQGEKLFF.

The gene calls are TRBV20-1 and TRBJ2-7; 10 bases map to TRBD2. The germline CDR1 and CDR2 sequences are DFQATT and SNEGSKA (reference sequence). This CDR3 contains 17 residues. V lost 2 bases and J lost 0; bases outside the gene matches: 10. For the CDR3, the DNA is TGCAGTGCTAGACGTACTAGCGGGATTACGAGCTCCTACGAGCAGTACTTC. Its protein product is CSARRTSGITSSYEQYF.

This sequence joins TRBV29-1 and TRBJ2-3; TRBD1 might be the D (6 bases). V was shortened by 6 bases and J by 11 bases, with 15 bases between the two germline ends. CDR1 is SQVTM, CDR2 ANQGSEA, per germline. This CDR3 has 11 residues. CDR3 DNA: TGCAGCGTCGATATACTAGGGGGGCAGTATTTT. Translating it yields CSVDILGGQYF.

This chain connects TRBV20-1 to TRBJ2-3; D unclear. The V end lost 3 bases, the J end lost 6 bases, and 10 bases lay between the germline ends. The germline V gene has CDR1 DFQATT and CDR2 SNEGSKA (reference sequence). This CDR3 contains 12 residues. The CDR3 sequence: CSASVIGDTQYF. The CDR3 bases are TGCAGTGCTAGCGTAATTGGGGATACGCAGTATTTT.

This clonotype was seen once. The rearrangement uses TRBV29-1 and TRBJ2-6; tentatively, D is TRBD1 or TRBD2 (6 bases each). Germline assignment: CDR1 SQVTM and CDR2 ANQGSEA. The CDR3 covers 16 residues. Between the trimmed V and J ends, which lost 6 bases and 0 bases, there was a span of 15 bases. CDR3 sequence: CSVSGAVSSGANVLTF. CDR3 bases: TGCAGCGTCTCGGGGGCCGTTAGCTCTGGGGCCAACGTCCTGACTTTC.

The chain links TRBV5-1 to TRBJ1-2; tentatively, D is TRBD1 (6 bases). This CDR3 comprises 12 residues. The germline CDR1 and CDR2 sequences are SGHRS and YFSETQ. With 0 bases removed from V and 13 bases from J, the gap between germline ends came to 13 bases. The CDR3 bases are TGCGCCAGCAGCTTGGCCGGGGGGCTGCGCACCTTC. It yields the protein CASSLAGGLRTF.

The chain combines TRBV28 with TRBJ1-2; perhaps TRBD1 as D (6 bases). Germline CDR1 reads MDHEN; CDR2 reads SYDVKM. Trimming stripped 7 bases from V and 3 bases from J, with 12 bases between. The length of the CDR3 is 13 residues. The CDR3 is CASIGGAYYGYTF. In DNA, the CDR3 is TGTGCCAGCATTGGGGGGGCATACTATGGCTACACCTTC.

The V call is TRBV20-1, the J call TRBJ2-5, with TRBD2 matching 10 bases. CDR3 length: 14 residues. The V gene's germline CDR1 is DFQATT and CDR2 SNEGSKA (reference sequence). V gave up 3 bases and J gave up 3 bases; unmatched junction bases: 4. In DNA form, the CDR3 reads TGCAGTGCTAGCCCCGGGACTAGCGAAGAGACCCAGTACTTC. It specifies CSASPGTSEETQYF.

This clonotype was observed a single time. J is TRBJ1-1 and V is TRBV19; unclear D gene. The germline V and J ends were trimmed by 0 bases and 3 bases, with 5 bases remaining between them. This CDR3 region has 13 residues. Germline values: CDR1 LNHDA, CDR2 SQIVND (reference sequence). CDR3 nucleotides: TGTGCCAGTAGTATAGACAGATACACTGAAGCTTTCTTT. It specifies CASSIDRYTEAFF.

The rearrangement links TRBV4-3 to TRBJ2-1; D might be TRBD2 (6 bases). The CDR3 has 19 residues. Germline lookup yields CDR1 LGHNA and CDR2 YSLEER. V lost 0 bases and J 7 bases, leaving 25 bases between the germline ends. CDR3 nucleotides: TGCGCCAGCAGCCAAGAAGTGTTGGTTGGGAGACAAGGGAGGAATGAGCAGTTCTTC. This gives the protein CASSQEVLVGRQGRNEQFF.

The chain is built from TRBV5-6 and TRBJ2-1; 9 bases are shared with TRBD2. CDR1 is SGHDT and CDR2 is YYEEEE in the germline V gene. This CDR3 has 15 amino acids. V trimming: 3 bases; J trimming: 9 bases; junction bases outside the gene matches: 10. This chain's CDR3 is CASSWRGGGAVEQFF. The CDR3 nucleotides are TGTGCCAGCAGCTGGCGGGGCGGGGGGGCCGTTGAGCAGTTCTTC.

CDR3 DNA sequence: TGCAGCGTTGGCCCCGGGACAGGAGATACCTACGAGCAGTACTTC. Its protein is CSVGPGTGDTYEQYF. This chain connects TRBV29-1 to TRBJ2-7; 8 nucleotides line up with TRBD1. The trim removed 4 bases at V and 2 bases at J, leaving 10 bases unmatched. Germline values: CDR1 SQVTM, CDR2 ANQGSEA. The CDR3 covers 15 residues.

This rearrangement joins TRBV15 to TRBJ1-6, with D perhaps TRBD1 (6 bases). The CDR3 contains 15 residues. Between the trimmed V and J ends, which lost 1 base and 8 bases, there was a span of 12 bases. CDR1 and CDR2 from the germline V gene are LNHNV and YYDKDF (reference sequence). CDR3 loop: CATSRGAGDDSPLHF. The CDR3, as DNA: TGTGCCACCAGCAGAGGGGCAGGGGACGATTCACCCCTCCACTTT. The variable domain in full, with the rest retrieved from reference TRBV15 and TRBJ1-6, is DAMVIQNPRYQVTQFGKPVTLSCSQTLNHNVMYWYQQKSSQAPKLLFHYYDKDFNNEADTPDNFQSRRPNTSFCFLDIRSPGLGDTAMYLCATSRGAGDDSPLHFGNGTRLTVT.

In its sample, this clonotype was seen once. The CDR3 DNA reads TGTGCCAGCTCACCGGGACAGAATAATCAGCCCCAGCATTTT. The encoded protein is CASSPGQNNQPQHF. V gene TRBV18 combines with J gene TRBJ1-5; the match to TRBD1 covers 7 bases. The CDR3 has 14 amino acids. The J segment lost 4 bases and the V segment lost 3 bases, leaving 3 bases of the junction unmatched. Germline CDR1 is KGHSH and CDR2 is LQKENI.

For this clonotype: One junction end disagrees with the germline gene, perhaps due to a read error. The chain recombines TRBV12-3 or TRBV12-4 with TRBJ2-3, with D tentatively TRBD2 (6 bases). The CDR3 loop spans 14 amino acids. DNA of the CDR3: TGTGCCAGCAGATTAGCGGCTAGCACAGATACGCAGTATTTT. Its translation is CASRLAASTDTQYF.

The chain employs TRBV20-1 and TRBJ2-3; 11 bases align to TRBD2. The ends lost 2 bases at V and 2 bases at J; junction bases unmatched: 3. The CDR3 loop spans 15 amino acids. Germline loops: CDR1 DFQATT, CDR2 SNEGSKA (reference sequence). In DNA, the CDR3 is TGCAGTGCTAGAAATAGCGGGAGGGACACAGATACGCAGTATTTT. Translation: CSARNSGRDTDTQYF.

This clonotype appeared once. V usage is TRBV28 and J usage is TRBJ2-7; 8 bases agree with TRBD1. The junction had 5 bases not matched to a gene; V was cut back by 7 bases and J by 3 bases. CDR1 MDHEN and CDR2 SYDVKM come from the germline V gene. The CDR3 consists of 13 residues. The CDR3 DNA sequence: TGTGCCAGCATGGCCGGACAGGGCTACGAGCAGTACGTC. Amino acids: CASMAGQGYEQYV.

The rearrangement uses TRBV30 and TRBJ2-5; 7 bases match TRBD2. Germline values: CDR1 GTSNPN, CDR2 SVGIG (reference sequence). The CDR3 spans 13 residues. The V segment lost 2 bases and the J segment 3 bases; nucleotides outside the gene matches: 3. DNA of the CDR3: TGTGCCTGGAGTAGGCGGGAGAAAGAGACCCAGTACTTC. Protein sequence: CAWSRREKETQYF.

The chain uses TRBV20-1 and TRBJ2-7; D may be TRBD1 or TRBD2 (5 bases each). The CDR3 is made up of 12 amino acids. With 7 bases removed from V and 0 bases from J, the gap between germline ends came to 10 bases. Germline lookup yields CDR1 DFQATT and CDR2 SNEGSKA (reference sequence). DNA for the CDR3: TGCAGTGGGGACGCCATCTCCTACGAGCAGTACTTC. Translating gives CSGDAISYEQYF.

V is TRBV4-3 and J is TRBJ2-2, with 9 bases lining up with TRBD1. The CDR3 sequence is 15 residues long. V lost 4 bases to trimming and J lost 6 bases; unmatched junction nucleotides: 6. The germline gives CDR1 LGHNA, CDR2 YSLEER. Written as DNA, the CDR3 is TGCGCCAGCAGCCGGGACAGGGATTGGGCCGGGGAGCTGTTTTTT. Translated, it gives CASSRDRDWAGELFF.

The V call is TRBV9, the J call TRBJ1-1; D ambiguous. Trimming left V 2 bases short and J 3 bases short, with 8 bases between. From germline, CDR1 is SGDLS and CDR2 YYNGEE. The CDR3 covers 13 residues. Here the CDR3 reads CASSVKWDTEAFF. The CDR3 region has the DNA TGTGCCAGCAGCGTTAAGTGGGACACTGAAGCTTTCTTT.

The V call is TRBV29-1, the J call TRBJ1-2; TRBD1 matches 7 bases. V lost 3 bases and J lost 4; bases outside the gene matches: 11. This CDR3 contains 15 residues. Germline V CDR1 and CDR2: SQVTM, ANQGSEA. This CDR3 reads CSVEQKGQTGYGYTF. The CDR3, as DNA: TGCAGCGTTGAGCAAAAGGGACAGACTGGCTATGGCTACACCTTC.

The chain has TRBV2 and TRBJ2-3; TRBD2 is a possible D gene (6 bases). The V and J ends lost 1 base and 2 bases respectively, with 10 bases between them. This CDR3 spans 15 amino acids. Germline V lookup: CDR1 SNHLY, CDR2 FYNNEI. The CDR3 is CASSEGTTHTDTQYF. Here the CDR3 DNA reads TGTGCCAGCAGTGAAGGGACTACCCACACAGATACGCAGTATTTT. Variable domain in full (rest from reference TRBV2 and TRBJ2-3): EPEVTQTPSHQVTQMGQEVILRCVPISNHLYFYWYRQILGQKVEFLVSFYNNEISEKSEIFDDQFSVERPDGSNFTLKIRSTKLEDSAMYFCASSEGTTHTDTQYFGPGTRLTVL.

The chain recombines TRBV18 with TRBJ2-5; D unresolved. Per germline, CDR1 KGHSH and CDR2 LQKENI. The CDR3 totals 15 residues. Trimming shortened V by 2 bases and J by 5 bases, and 15 bases separated the two germline ends. The CDR3 loop is CASSPTIVQLETQYF. The DNA of the CDR3 is TGTGCCAGCTCACCAACTATCGTACAGCTGGAGACCCAGTACTTC.

The chain employs TRBV30 and TRBJ2-3, with a possible D match to TRBD2 (5 bases). The ends were cut back, 7 bases at V and 5 bases at J, with 16 bases in the middle. This CDR3 is built from 13 residues. The germline CDR1 and CDR2 sequences are GTSNPN and SVGIG (reference sequence). CDR3 amino acids: CASSRRNRDTQYF. The CDR3 coding sequence is TGTGCCTCCTCCAGGAGGAACAGAGATACGCAGTATTTT.

This clonotype was recorded once. This chain connects TRBV12-3 or TRBV12-4 to TRBJ1-5; no reliable D call. The CDR3 loop spans 14 amino acids. With 3 bases removed from V and 5 bases from J, the gap between germline ends came to 11 bases. Here the CDR3 reads CASSLISGDQPQHF. For the CDR3, the DNA is TGTGCCAGCAGTTTGATCTCAGGAGATCAGCCCCAGCATTTT.

The chain has TRBV12-3 or TRBV12-4 and TRBJ2-1; maybe TRBD2 (5 bases). Trimming removed 6 bases at V and 12 bases at J, with 24 bases between. The CDR3 extends over 15 amino acids. The CDR3 DNA follows: TGTGCCAGCAGCTCCCAGAGGACTGGAAGGGTAGGGCAGTTCTTC. The encoded protein is CASSSQRTGRVGQFF.

The genes are TRBV27 and TRBJ1-5; unclear D gene. The V and J ends lost 0 bases and 2 bases respectively, with 8 bases between them. This CDR3 contains 15 residues. Germline V gives CDR1 MNHEY, CDR2 SMNVEV (reference sequence). The CDR3 region is CASSLSGIGNQPQHF. Written as DNA, the CDR3 is TGTGCCAGCAGTTTATCAGGGATCGGCAATCAGCCCCAGCATTTT.

V and J are TRBV28 and TRBJ2-1; 14 bases are shared with TRBD2. V gave up 3 bases and J gave up 9 bases; unmatched junction bases: 7. CDR1 and CDR2 (germline): MDHEN, SYDVKM. The CDR3 sequence is 16 residues long. CDR3 residues: CASSLMGLAGVSEQFF. Written as DNA, the CDR3 is TGTGCCAGCAGTTTGATGGGACTAGCGGGAGTCAGTGAGCAGTTCTTC.